These 13 T cell receptor beta chains were sequenced from one sample in a study of cytomegalovirus exposure and HLA in healthy donors. PCR used 60 Vbeta primers and 13 Jbeta primers. Produced via immunoSEQ multiplex PCR; TCRdb's table is partial and in-frame only. The table has 210,000 or so clones, just under 85% seen once; the top ten hold about 0.58%. Sequencing was done on a sample of PBMCs. The origin of the receptors is a woman aged 35 to 49 in good health and CMV-seronegative.

This clone is a singleton in its sample. The genes are TRBV6-5 and TRBJ2-5; TRBD1 matches at 8 bases. The assigned J gene may be wrong: the sequence end matches TRBJ2-7 better. The CDR3 loop spans 14 amino acids. The V gene's germline CDR1 is MNHEY and CDR2 SVGAGI. CDR3 in amino acids: CASSRQGKSYEQYF. The DNA for the CDR3 is TGTGCCAGCAGTAGACAGGGGAAGTCCTACGAGCAGTACTTC.

V is TRBV30 and J is TRBJ2-7, with 11 bases lining up with TRBD2. The J segment lost 0 bases and the V segment lost 1 base, leaving 2 bases of the junction unmatched. Germline CDR1 is GTSNPN and CDR2 is SVGIG (reference sequence). There are 15 residues in the CDR3. The CDR3 bases are TGTGCCTGGAGTGAGGGACTAGCGGTCTCCTACGAGCAGTACTTC. This sequence encodes CAWSEGLAVSYEQYF.

This clone was recorded a few times. The chain recombines TRBV14 with TRBJ1-1; the D gene is possibly TRBD1 (5 bases). Trimming stripped 3 bases from V and 8 bases from J, with 7 bases between. The CDR3 is 11 amino acids. Germline-derived CDR1 and CDR2 are SGHDN and FVKESK. CDR3 sequence reads: CASSHNREAFF. CDR3 nucleotides: TGTGCCAGCAGCCACAACAGGGAAGCTTTCTTT.

The chain uses TRBV7-9 and TRBJ1-4, with D possibly matching TRBD1 (6 bases). The CDR3 extends over 16 amino acids. Per germline, CDR1 SEHNR and CDR2 FQNEAQ (reference sequence). Trimming cost V 3 bases and J 7 bases, with 18 bases left between them. The chain's CDR3 is CASSFSPRQGSEKLFF. The CDR3 coding sequence is TGTGCCAGCAGCTTCTCCCCCCGGCAGGGGAGTGAAAAACTGTTTTTT.

This clone was observed a handful of times. The V and J genes are TRBV13 and TRBJ1-3, with no clear D. The CDR3 runs 14 residues. Trimming shortened V by 3 bases and J by 4 bases, and 10 bases separated the two germline ends. Germline V lookup: CDR1 PRHDT, CDR2 FYEKMQ (reference sequence). CDR3 sequence: CASSFSSGGNTIYF. In DNA, the CDR3 is TGTGCCAGCAGCTTCTCGTCAGGCGGAAACACCATATATTTT.

This chain uses TRBV30 with TRBJ2-1, with a tentative D call TRBD1 (6 bases). The CDR3 runs to 13 residues. Germline V gives CDR1 GTSNPN, CDR2 SVGIG (reference sequence). Between the trimmed V and J ends, which lost 0 bases and 7 bases, there was a span of 10 bases. DNA of the CDR3: TGTGCCTGGAGTGTACAGAGGGGGAATGAGCAGTTCTTC. Residues: CAWSVQRGNEQFF. The whole variable domain, remainder taken from reference TRBV30 and TRBJ2-1, is SQTIHQWPATLVQPVGSPLSLECTVEGTSNPNLYWYRQAAGRGLQLLFYSVGIGQISSEVPQNLSASRPQDRQFILSSKKLLLSDSGFYLCAWSVQRGNEQFFGPGTRLTVL.

The rearrangement links TRBV7-3 to TRBJ2-1, with 9 nucleotides matching TRBD1. Trimming took 6 bases from V and 8 from J; bases not matched to a gene: 5. Looked up from germline, CDR1 is SGHTA and CDR2 is FQGTGA. CDR3 length equals 13 residues. This CDR3 reads CASRGTGSDEQFF. In DNA, the CDR3 is TGTGCCAGCAGGGGGACAGGGTCTGATGAGCAGTTCTTC. The full variable domain, rest sourced from reference TRBV7-3 and TRBJ2-1, is GAGVSQTPSNKVTEKGKYVELRCDPISGHTALYWYRQSLGQGPEFLIYFQGTGAADDSGLPNDRFFAVRPEGSVSTLKIQRTERGDSAVYLCASRGTGSDEQFFGPGTRLTVL.

The rearrangement uses TRBV19 and TRBJ1-1; D unresolved. V was pared by 1 base and J by 7 bases, with 10 bases between. There are 13 residues in the CDR3. Germline assignment: CDR1 LNHDA and CDR2 SQIVND (reference sequence). The CDR3: CASSIAPGDEAFF. The CDR3 DNA reads TGTGCCAGTAGTATAGCCCCCGGGGATGAAGCTTTCTTT.

This chain uses TRBV28 with TRBJ1-1; maybe TRBD1 (6 bases). The CDR3 totals 15 residues. V lost 2 bases, J lost 5 bases, and 15 bases lay in between. Germline V gene data show CDR1 as MDHEN and CDR2 as SYDVKM. The CDR3 spells CASSLRGGASTEAFF. For the CDR3, the DNA is TGTGCCAGCAGTTTACGCGGGGGGGCAAGTACTGAAGCTTTCTTT.

J is TRBJ2-5 and V is TRBV11-3, with TRBD1 identical over 10 bases. TRBJ2-7 explains the end of the DNA better; the J call may be wrong. Germline CDR1 and CDR2: SGHNT and YENEEA. This CDR3 region has 16 residues. The CDR3 bases are TGTGCCAGCAGCTTAGCCGCCGGGACAGGGGTTAACGAGCAGTACTTC. Protein product: CASSLAAGTGVNEQYF.

The V and J genes are TRBV6-5 and TRBJ2-3; D is unclear. The CDR3 covers 14 residues. V lost 3 bases and J lost 1, with 8 bases in between. Looked up from germline, CDR1 is MNHEY and CDR2 is SVGAGI. The CDR3 DNA reads TGTGCCAGCAGTTATGCGGAAGGCACAGATACGCAGTATTTT. This encodes CASSYAEGTDTQYF.

The rearrangement links TRBV28 to TRBJ1-4; 8 bases fit TRBD1. Germline CDR1 MDHEN, CDR2 SYDVKM. The V and J ends lost 6 bases and 10 bases, in that order; junction bases with no gene match: 10. The CDR3 spans 14 residues. The CDR3 region is CASRPDRGSGKLFF. The CDR3 DNA is TGTGCCAGCAGGCCAGACAGGGGATCTGGAAAACTGTTTTTT.

This clone was counted a few times. The genes are TRBV6-5 and TRBJ2-7, with D possibly TRBD2 on 5 matching bases. This CDR3 is 14 amino acids long. The germline gives CDR1 MNHEY, CDR2 SVGAGI. Trimming left V 7 bases short and J 7 bases short, with 20 bases between. The chain's CDR3 is CASTKEGGSLEQYF. The CDR3 DNA is TGTGCCAGCACCAAAGAGGGTGGTTCGTTGGAGCAGTACTTC.